The TCR beta chain described here comes from a study of CD8 T cells in ankylosing spondylitis. Whole-study findings and limits: A TCR beta motif of 8 or 9 highly homologous variants appeared characteristic of ankylosing spondylitis blood. Within matched ankylosing spondylitis synovial fluid, disease-linked clones were reportedly significantly enriched. In synovial fluid and blood from reactive arthritis, some motif variants were previously reported.

Unmatched junction bases numbered 6, after V lost 5 bases and J lost 1 base. The CDR3 has 14 amino acids. From germline, CDR1 is SGHRS and CDR2 YFSETQ. This clonotype was recorded at least ten times. Antigen specificity is unknown. Each CDR3 protein gets one entry after TCRdb re-called the 5' RACE reads with MiXCR. The table has approximately 250,000 distinct CDR3 sequences, 8.2% seen once. The V gene is TRBV5-1, the J gene TRBJ2-7, with TRBD1 identical over 7 bases. The receptor comes from a female donor with ankylosing spondylitis or in good health (not recorded which). What was sequenced was blood, either unsorted or a sorted T cell fraction (not recorded which). In DNA, the CDR3 is TGCGCCAGCAGAACTGGACAGGAATCCTACGAGCAGTACTTC. It specifies CASRTGQESYEQYF.